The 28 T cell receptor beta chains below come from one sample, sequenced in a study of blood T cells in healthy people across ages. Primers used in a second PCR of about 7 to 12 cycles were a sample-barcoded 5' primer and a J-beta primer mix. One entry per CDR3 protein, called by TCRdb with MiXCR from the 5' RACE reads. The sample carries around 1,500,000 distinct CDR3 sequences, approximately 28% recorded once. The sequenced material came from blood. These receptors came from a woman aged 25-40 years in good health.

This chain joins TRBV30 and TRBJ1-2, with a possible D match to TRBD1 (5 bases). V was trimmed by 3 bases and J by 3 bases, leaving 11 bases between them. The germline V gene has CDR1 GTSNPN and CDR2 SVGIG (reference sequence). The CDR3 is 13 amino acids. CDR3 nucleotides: TGTGCCTGGAGACAAGGGGCTCACTATGGCTACACCTTC. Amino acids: CAWRQGAHYGYTF.

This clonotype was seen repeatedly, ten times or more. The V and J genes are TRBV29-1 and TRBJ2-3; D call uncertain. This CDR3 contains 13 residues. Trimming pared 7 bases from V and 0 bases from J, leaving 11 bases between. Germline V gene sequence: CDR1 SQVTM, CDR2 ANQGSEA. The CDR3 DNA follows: TGCAGCGCCATACGTACTAGCACAGATACGCAGTATTTT. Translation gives CSAIRTSTDTQYF.

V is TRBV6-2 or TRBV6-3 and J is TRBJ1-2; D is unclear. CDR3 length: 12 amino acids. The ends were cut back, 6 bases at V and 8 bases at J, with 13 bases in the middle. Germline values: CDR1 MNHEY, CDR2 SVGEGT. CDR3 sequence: CASRTPGIGYTF. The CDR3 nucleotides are TGTGCCAGCAGAACACCCGGAATCGGCTACACCTTC.

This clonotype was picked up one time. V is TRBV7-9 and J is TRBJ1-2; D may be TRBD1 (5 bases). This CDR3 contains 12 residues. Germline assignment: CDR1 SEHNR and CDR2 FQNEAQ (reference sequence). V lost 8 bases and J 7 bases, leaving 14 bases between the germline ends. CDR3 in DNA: TGTGCCAGCGGCCTGCAGGGTCGTGGCTACACCTTC. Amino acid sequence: CASGLQGRGYTF.

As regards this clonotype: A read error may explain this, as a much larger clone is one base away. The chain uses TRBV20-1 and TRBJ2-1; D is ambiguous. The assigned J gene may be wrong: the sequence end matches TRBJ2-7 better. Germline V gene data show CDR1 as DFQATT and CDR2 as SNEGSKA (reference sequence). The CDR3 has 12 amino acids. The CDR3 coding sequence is TGCAGTGCTAGAGATCAGCTACAAGAGCAGTACTTC. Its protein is CSARDQLQEQYF.

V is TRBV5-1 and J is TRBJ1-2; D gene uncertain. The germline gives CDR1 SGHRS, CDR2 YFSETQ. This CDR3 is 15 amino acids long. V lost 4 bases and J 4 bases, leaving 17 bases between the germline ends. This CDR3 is CASSPADGLRYGYTF. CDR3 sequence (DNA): TGCGCCAGCAGCCCGGCGGACGGACTGCGCTATGGCTACACCTTC.

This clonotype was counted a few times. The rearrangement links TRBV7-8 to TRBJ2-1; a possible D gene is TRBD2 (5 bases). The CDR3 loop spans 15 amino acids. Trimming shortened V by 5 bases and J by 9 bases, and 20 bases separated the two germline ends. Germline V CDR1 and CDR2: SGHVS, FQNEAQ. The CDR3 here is CASSLTSTGWGEQFF. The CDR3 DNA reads TGTGCCAGCAGCCTAACCTCGACGGGATGGGGTGAGCAGTTCTTC.

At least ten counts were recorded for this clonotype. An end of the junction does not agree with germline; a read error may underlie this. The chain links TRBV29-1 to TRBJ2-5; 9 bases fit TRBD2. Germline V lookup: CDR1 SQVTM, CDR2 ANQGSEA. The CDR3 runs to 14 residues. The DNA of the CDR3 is TGTTCTGGGGAGCAGCGGGGGGTAGGAGAGACCCAGTACTTC. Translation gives CSGEQRGVGETQYF.

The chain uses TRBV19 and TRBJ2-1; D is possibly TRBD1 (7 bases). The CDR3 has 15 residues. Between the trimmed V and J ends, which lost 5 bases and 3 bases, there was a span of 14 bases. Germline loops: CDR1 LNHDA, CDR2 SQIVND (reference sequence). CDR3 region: CASSAGQKNYNEQFF. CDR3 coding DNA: TGTGCCAGTAGTGCGGGACAGAAGAACTACAATGAGCAGTTCTTC.

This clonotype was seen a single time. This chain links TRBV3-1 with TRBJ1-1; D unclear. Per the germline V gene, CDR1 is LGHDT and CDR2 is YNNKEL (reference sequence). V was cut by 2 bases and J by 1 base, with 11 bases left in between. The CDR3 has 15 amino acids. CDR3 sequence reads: CASSQNWQSNTEAFF. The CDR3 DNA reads TGTGCCAGCAGCCAAAATTGGCAGTCGAACACTGAAGCTTTCTTT.

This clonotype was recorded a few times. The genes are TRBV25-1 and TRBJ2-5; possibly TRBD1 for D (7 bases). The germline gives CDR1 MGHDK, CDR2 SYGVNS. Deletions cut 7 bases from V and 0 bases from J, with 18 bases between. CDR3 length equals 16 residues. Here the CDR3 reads CASTTRRGLYQETQYF. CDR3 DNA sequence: TGTGCCAGCACGACCCGGAGGGGGCTGTACCAAGAGACCCAGTACTTC.

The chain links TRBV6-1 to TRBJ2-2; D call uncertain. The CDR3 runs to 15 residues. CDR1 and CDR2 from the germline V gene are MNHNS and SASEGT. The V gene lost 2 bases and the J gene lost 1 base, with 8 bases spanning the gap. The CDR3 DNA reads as TGTGCCAGCAGTGAACGGCAAGGGAACACCGGGGAGCTGTTTTTT. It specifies CASSERQGNTGELFF.

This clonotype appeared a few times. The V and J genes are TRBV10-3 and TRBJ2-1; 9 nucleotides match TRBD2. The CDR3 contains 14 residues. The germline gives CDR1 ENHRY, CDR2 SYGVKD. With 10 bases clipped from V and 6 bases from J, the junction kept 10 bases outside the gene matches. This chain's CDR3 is CATQGGGRANEQFF. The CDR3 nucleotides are TGTGCCACTCAGGGGGGCGGGAGGGCCAATGAGCAGTTCTTC.

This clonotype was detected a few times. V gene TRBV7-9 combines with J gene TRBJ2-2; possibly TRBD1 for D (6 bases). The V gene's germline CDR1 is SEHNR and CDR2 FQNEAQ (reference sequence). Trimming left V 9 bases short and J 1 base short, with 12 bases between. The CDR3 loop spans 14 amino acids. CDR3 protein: CASDRRRNTGELFF. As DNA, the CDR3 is TGTGCCAGTGACAGGAGACGGAACACCGGGGAGCTGTTTTTT. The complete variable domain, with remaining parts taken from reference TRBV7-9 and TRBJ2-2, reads DTGVSQNPRHKITKRGQNVTFRCDPISEHNRLYWYRQTLGQGPEFLTYFQNEAQLEKSRLLSDRFSAERPKGSFSTLEIQRTEQGDSAMYLCASDRRRNTGELFFGEGSRLTVL.

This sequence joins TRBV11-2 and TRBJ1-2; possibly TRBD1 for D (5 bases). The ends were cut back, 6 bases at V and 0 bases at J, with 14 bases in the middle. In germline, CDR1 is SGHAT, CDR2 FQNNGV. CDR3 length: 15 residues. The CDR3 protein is CASSYEIGANYGYTF. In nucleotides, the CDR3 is TGTGCCAGCAGTTATGAAATAGGGGCTAACTATGGCTACACCTTC.

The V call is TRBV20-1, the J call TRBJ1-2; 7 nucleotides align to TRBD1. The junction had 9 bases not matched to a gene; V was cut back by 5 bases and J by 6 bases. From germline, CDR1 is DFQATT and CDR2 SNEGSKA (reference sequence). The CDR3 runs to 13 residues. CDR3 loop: CSAWGRGYDGYTF. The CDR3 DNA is TGCAGTGCTTGGGGCAGGGGGTACGATGGCTACACCTTC.

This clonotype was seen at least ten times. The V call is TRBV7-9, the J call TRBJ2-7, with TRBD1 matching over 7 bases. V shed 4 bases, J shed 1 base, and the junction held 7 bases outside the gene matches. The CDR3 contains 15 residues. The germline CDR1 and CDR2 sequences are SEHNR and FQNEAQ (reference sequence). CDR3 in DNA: TGTGCCAGCAGCTGGGGAGACAGGGTATCCTACGAGCAGTACTTC. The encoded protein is CASSWGDRVSYEQYF. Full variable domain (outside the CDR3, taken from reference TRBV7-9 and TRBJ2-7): DTGVSQNPRHKITKRGQNVTFRCDPISEHNRLYWYRQTLGQGPEFLTYFQNEAQLEKSRLLSDRFSAERPKGSFSTLEIQRTEQGDSAMYLCASSWGDRVSYEQYFGPGTRLTVT.

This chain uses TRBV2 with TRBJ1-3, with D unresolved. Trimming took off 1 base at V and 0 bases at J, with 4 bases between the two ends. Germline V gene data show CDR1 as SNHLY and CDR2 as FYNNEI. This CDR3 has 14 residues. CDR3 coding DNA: TGTGCCAGCAGTGAAGAGTCCTCTGGAAACACCATATATTTT. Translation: CASSEESSGNTIYF. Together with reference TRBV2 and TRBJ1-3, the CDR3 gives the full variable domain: EPEVTQTPSHQVTQMGQEVILRCVPISNHLYFYWYRQILGQKVEFLVSFYNNEISEKSEIFDDQFSVERPDGSNFTLKIRSTKLEDSAMYFCASSEESSGNTIYFGEGSWLTVV.

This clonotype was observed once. This chain's CDR3 is CASSPPITTSGIETQYF. In nucleotides, the CDR3 is TGTGCCAGCTCACCACCGATTACCACTAGCGGGATAGAGACCCAGTACTTC. This rearrangement joins TRBV18 to TRBJ2-5, with 10 bases aligning to TRBD2. The J segment lost 4 bases and the V segment lost 0 bases, leaving 8 bases of the junction unmatched. The CDR3 consists of 17 residues. Germline V gene lookup returns CDR1 KGHSH and CDR2 LQKENI. Full variable domain (missing parts from reference TRBV18 and TRBJ2-5): NAGVMQNPRHLVRRRGQEARLRCSPMKGHSHVYWYRQLPEEGLKFMVYLQKENIIDESGMPKERFSAEFPKEGPSILRIQQVVRGDSAAYFCASSPPITTSGIETQYFGPGTRLLVL.

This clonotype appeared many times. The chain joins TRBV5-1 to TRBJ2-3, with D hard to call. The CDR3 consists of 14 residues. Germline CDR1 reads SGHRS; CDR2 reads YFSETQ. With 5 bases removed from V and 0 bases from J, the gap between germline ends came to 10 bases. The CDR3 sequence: CASRKEASTDTQYF. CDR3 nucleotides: TGCGCCAGCAGGAAGGAAGCTAGCACAGATACGCAGTATTTT.

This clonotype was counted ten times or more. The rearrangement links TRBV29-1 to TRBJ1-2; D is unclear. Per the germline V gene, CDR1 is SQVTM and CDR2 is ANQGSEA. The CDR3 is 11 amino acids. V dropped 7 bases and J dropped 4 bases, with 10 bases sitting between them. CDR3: CSGQSLYGYTF. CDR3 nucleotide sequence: TGCAGCGGCCAGTCCCTCTATGGCTACACCTTC.

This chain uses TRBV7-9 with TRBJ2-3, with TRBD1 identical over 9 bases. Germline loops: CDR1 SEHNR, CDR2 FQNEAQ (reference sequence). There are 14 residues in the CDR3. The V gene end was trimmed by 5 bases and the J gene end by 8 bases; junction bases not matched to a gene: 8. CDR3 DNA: TGTGCCAGCAGCACCGGACAGGGGACTGCTACGCAGTATTTT. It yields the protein CASSTGQGTATQYF.

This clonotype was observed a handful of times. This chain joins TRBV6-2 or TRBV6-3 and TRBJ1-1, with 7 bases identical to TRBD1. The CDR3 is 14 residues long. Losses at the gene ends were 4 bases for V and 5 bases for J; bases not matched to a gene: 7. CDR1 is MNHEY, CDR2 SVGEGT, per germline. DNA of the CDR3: TGTGCCAGCAGTTCTCGGACAGGCTTAACTGAAGCTTTCTTT. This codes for CASSSRTGLTEAFF.

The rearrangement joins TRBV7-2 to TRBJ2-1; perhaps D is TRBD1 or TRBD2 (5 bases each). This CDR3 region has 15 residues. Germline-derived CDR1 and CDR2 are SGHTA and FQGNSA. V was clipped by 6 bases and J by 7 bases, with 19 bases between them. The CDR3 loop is CASSWGVEGVNEQFF. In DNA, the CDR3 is TGTGCCAGCAGTTGGGGAGTCGAAGGGGTAAATGAGCAGTTCTTC.

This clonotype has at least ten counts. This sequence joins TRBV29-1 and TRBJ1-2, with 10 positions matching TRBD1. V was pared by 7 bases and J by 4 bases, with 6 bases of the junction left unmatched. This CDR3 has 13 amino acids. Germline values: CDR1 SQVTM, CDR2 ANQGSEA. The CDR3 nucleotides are TGCAGCGCGACAGGGGGCTTAAGCTATGGCTACACCTTC. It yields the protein CSATGGLSYGYTF.

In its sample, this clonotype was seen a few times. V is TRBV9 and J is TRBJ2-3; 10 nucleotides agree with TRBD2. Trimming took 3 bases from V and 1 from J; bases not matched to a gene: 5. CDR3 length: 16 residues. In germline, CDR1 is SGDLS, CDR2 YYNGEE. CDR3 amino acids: CASSANLAGGTDTQYF. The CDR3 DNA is TGTGCCAGCAGCGCCAACCTAGCGGGGGGCACAGATACGCAGTATTTT.

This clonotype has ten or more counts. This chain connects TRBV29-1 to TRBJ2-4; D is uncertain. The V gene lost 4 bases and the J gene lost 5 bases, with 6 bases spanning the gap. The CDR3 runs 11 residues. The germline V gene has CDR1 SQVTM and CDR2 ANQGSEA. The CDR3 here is CSVGNQNIQYF. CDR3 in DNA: TGCAGCGTTGGAAACCAAAACATTCAGTACTTC.

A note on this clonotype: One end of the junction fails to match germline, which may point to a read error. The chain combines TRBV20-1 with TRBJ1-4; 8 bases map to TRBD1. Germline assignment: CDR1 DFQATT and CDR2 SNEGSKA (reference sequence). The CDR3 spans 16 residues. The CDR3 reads CSAFPGTGDFNEKLCF. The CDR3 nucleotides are TGCAGTGCTTTCCCCGGGACAGGCGACTTTAATGAAAAACTGTGTTTT.